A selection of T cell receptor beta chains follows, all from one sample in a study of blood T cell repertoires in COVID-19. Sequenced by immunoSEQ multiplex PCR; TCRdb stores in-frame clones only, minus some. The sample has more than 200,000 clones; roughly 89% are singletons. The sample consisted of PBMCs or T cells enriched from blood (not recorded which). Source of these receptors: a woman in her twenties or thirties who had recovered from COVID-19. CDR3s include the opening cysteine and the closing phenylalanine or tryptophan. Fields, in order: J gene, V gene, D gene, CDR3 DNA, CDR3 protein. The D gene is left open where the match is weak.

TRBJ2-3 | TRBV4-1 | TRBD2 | TGCGCCAGCAGCCTAGGGGGACTAGCGGGCACAGATACGCAGTATTTT | CASSLGGLAGTDTQYF
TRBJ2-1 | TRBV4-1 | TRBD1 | TGCGCCAGCAGCCAGCCTGGGACAGGGGTCAACAATGAGCAGTTCTTC | CASSQPGTGVNNEQFF
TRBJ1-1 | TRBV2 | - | TGTGCCAGCAGGGAACCTGCTAGCACTGAAGCTTTCTTT | CASREPASTEAFF
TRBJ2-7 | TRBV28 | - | TGTGCCAGCAGTTTATTGGGGCGCGAGCAGTACTTC | CASSLLGREQYF
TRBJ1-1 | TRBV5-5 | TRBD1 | TGTGCCAGCACGCTACAGGGGGCGGATGATACTGAAGCTTTCTTT | CASTLQGADDTEAFF
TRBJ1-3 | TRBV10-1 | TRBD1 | TGCGCCAGCAGGCGCTACAGGGGAATCGGTGGAAACACCATATATTTT | CASRRYRGIGGNTIYF
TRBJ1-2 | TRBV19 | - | TGTGCCAGTAGCAAGGACGGGGACTATGGCTACACCTTC | CASSKDGDYGYTF
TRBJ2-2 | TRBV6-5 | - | TGTGCCAGCATGGCGGCTCACACCGGGGAGCTGTTTTTT | CASMAAHTGELFF
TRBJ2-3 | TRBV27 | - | TGTGCCAGCAGTTCCAGGGGGAGGTGGGGCACAGATACGCAGTATTTT | CASSSRGRWGTDTQYF
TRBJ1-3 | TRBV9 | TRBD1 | TGTGCCAGCAGCGTAGGGACAGGGGACCCCTCTGGAAACACCATATATTTT | CASSVGTGDPSGNTIYF
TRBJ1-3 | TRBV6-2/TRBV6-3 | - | TGTGCCAGCAGTTCAGGGACTCCTGGGAACACCATATATTTT | CASSSGTPGNTIYF
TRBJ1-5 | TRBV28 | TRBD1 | TGTGCCAGCAGCCCAGGGGGGAGCAATCAGCCCCAGCATTTT | CASSPGGSNQPQHF